This TCR beta chain was obtained from a study of T cell repertoires in cytomegalovirus infection. Study-level background: Both a matching HLA type and CMV infection were indicated by public TCR beta signatures. Study-wide results and caveats: The ex vivo response was dominated by HLA-C-restricted CMV-specific TCR beta clonotypes. Cumulative frequency of public TCR beta families picked out carriers of CMV plus the relevant HLA.

TCRdb re-analysed the reads in MiXCR, keeping a single row per CDR3 protein. Among approximately 500,000 distinct CDR3 sequences listed, more than 15% were seen once. V lost 3 bases to trimming and J lost 8 bases; unmatched junction nucleotides: 7. The CDR3 spans 15 residues. The germline V gene has CDR1 LNHDA and CDR2 SQIVND (reference sequence). This clonotype was detected ten times or more. The target antigen is unknown. V and J are TRBV19 and TRBJ2-1, with 10 nucleotides matching TRBD2. Sequenced material: CD8+ T cells from PBMCs. The clonotype was recovered from a human donor in good health (CMV status not recorded). Some clones in this sample may be carry-over from other donors' samples. Here the CDR3 DNA reads TGTGCCAGTAGTATTAGCGGGAGGTACGTTGATGAGCAGTTCTTC. Amino acid sequence: CASSISGRYVDEQFF. The full variable domain, with the rest looked up from reference TRBV19 and TRBJ2-1, is DGGITQSPKYLFRKEGQNVTLSCEQNLNHDAMYWYRQDPGQGLRLIYYSQIVNDFQKGDIAEGYSVSREKKESFPLTVTSAQKNPTAFYLCASSISGRYVDEQFFGPGTRLTVL.